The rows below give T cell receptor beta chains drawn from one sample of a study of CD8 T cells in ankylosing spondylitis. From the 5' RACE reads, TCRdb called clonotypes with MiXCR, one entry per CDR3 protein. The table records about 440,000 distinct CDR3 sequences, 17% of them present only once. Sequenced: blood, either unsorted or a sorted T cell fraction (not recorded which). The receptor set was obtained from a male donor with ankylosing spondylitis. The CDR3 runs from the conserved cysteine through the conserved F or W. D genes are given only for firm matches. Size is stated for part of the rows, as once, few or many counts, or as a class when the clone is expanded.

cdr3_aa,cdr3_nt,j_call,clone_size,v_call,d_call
CASRRESGANVLTF,TGTGCCAGCAGAAGGGAGTCTGGGGCCAACGTCCTGACTTTC,TRBJ2-6,.,TRBV12-3/TRBV12-4,.
CSALPRDRVELHNSPLHF,TGCAGCGCCTTACCCCGGGACAGGGTGGAATTACACAATTCACCCCTCCACTTT,TRBJ1-6,few,TRBV29-1,TRBD1
CASSLELDKNAEAFF,TGTGCCAGCAGCTTAGAGCTCGACAAGAACGCTGAAGCTTTCTTT,TRBJ1-1,few,TRBV7-8,.
CASSLDARARDGGELFF,TGCGCCAGCAGCTTGGATGCCCGGGCTCGGGATGGCGGGGAGCTGTTTTTT,TRBJ2-2,few,TRBV5-1,.
CASSLVAHSGANVLTF,TGTGCCAGCAGTTTAGTGGCCCACTCTGGGGCCAACGTCCTGACTTTC,TRBJ2-6,.,TRBV28,.
CASSFGAITRGGNEQFF,TGTGCCAGCAGCTTCGGGGCGATTACTAGGGGGGGCAATGAGCAGTTCTTC,TRBJ2-1,few,TRBV7-3,.
CASSQFQDPTSGNTIYF,TGTGCCAGCAGCCAATTCCAGGACCCAACCTCTGGAAACACCATATATTTT,TRBJ1-3,.,TRBV6-1,.
CSVEGGLNGAFF,TGCAGCGTTGAAGGGGGGCTTAATGGAGCTTTCTTT,TRBJ1-1,many,TRBV29-1,.
CASSPQGFADTQYF,TGTGCCAGCAGCCCGCAGGGGTTCGCAGATACGCAGTATTTT,TRBJ2-3,few,TRBV7-6,.
CASSVSVNYEAFF,TGTGCCAGCAGCGTCTCAGTCAATTATGAAGCTTTCTTT,TRBJ1-1,.,TRBV9,.
CSASRGEGAPLHF,TGCAGTGCTAGCCGGGGGGAGGGGGCACCCCTCCACTTT,TRBJ1-6,.,TRBV20-1,.